This TCR beta chain came from a study of T cell responses to AZD1222 COVID-19 vaccine. Study results and caveats: Spike regions recognized by vaccine-associated CD4 TCRs spanned the protein, led by 160-218 and 743-854. Of spike-specific TCRs, nearly half reportedly target regions left unmutated in variants. A rise in Spike-specific TCR breadth and depth followed two AZD1222 doses.

From germline, CDR1 is LGHNA and CDR2 YNFKEQ. CDR3 length: 14 residues. Trimming took 6 bases from V and 7 from J; bases not matched to a gene: 6. On this clone itself: Its antigen is not identified.

Libraries were prepared by immunoSEQ multiplex PCR; TCRdb keeps only in-frame clonotypes and omits some of them. The sample holds roughly 100,000 clones, around 92% seen once. This sample comprised peripheral blood, obtained on day 0 of AZD1222 vaccination. The chain combines TRBV4-2 with TRBJ2-2; TRBD1 matches at 9 bases. The receptor's source is an adult in good health. The CDR3 DNA is TGTGCCAGCAGAGGGGACAGGGACAGCGGGGAGCTGTTTTTT. Translation: CASRGDRDSGELFF.